This T cell receptor (beta chain) appears in the sequencing data of a study of cytomegalovirus exposure and HLA in healthy donors. About this clone itself: Its antigen is still unknown.

This CDR3 region has 15 residues. Germline V gene sequence: CDR1 ENHRY, CDR2 SYGVKD. J was trimmed by 4 bases and V by 4 bases; bases with no gene match: 4. A multiplex PCR was run with 60 Vbeta primers and 13 Jbeta primers. Produced via immunoSEQ multiplex PCR; TCRdb's table is partial and in-frame only. The sample carries about 150,000 clones, around 9.7% recorded once. Study-wide points: TCR beta chain V- and J-gene trimming was linked, in a later analysis, to a missense variant in DCLRE1C. Cytomegalovirus association was listed for approximately 150 TCR beta chains. For most TCR beta V segments, an earlier analysis put the productive rate at about 90% or about 30% of the time.

The V gene is TRBV10-3, the J gene TRBJ2-5; 12 positions agree with TRBD2. The specimen sequenced was PBMCs. The TCR was taken from a man aged 45-65 years in good health and CMV-seronegative. CDR3 protein: CAISGTSGTGETQYF. CDR3 nucleotide sequence: TGTGCCATCAGTGGGACTAGCGGGACTGGAGAGACCCAGTACTTC.